This entry lists 12 T cell receptor beta chains sequenced from one sample in a study of neurological immune-mediated disorders. TCRdb re-called the 5' RACE reads through MiXCR, storing one row per CDR3 protein. There are roughly 28,000 distinct CDR3 sequences in the sample; approximately 12% occur only once, and less than 9.5% lies in the top ten. Source material: PBMCs. Receptors were obtained from a man in his sixties in good health.

This clonotype was seen at least ten times. The chain employs TRBV6-6 and TRBJ2-3; 8 nucleotides align to TRBD1. CDR1 and CDR2 (germline): MNHNY, SVGAGI (reference sequence). The length of the CDR3 is 16 residues. V lost 6 bases and J lost 2; bases outside the gene matches: 10. This CDR3 is CASRPTGGAFTDTQYF. The CDR3, as DNA: TGTGCCAGCAGGCCTACAGGGGGTGCGTTCACAGATACGCAGTATTTT.

This clonotype was detected many times. The CDR3 nucleotides read TGCAGTGCCCCCATGACTAGCACTGAGCAGTTCTTC. Protein product: CSAPMTSTEQFF. The rearrangement links TRBV20-1 to TRBJ2-1, with 7 bases fitting TRBD2. V lost 6 bases, J lost 9 bases, and 8 bases stayed unmatched. This CDR3 contains 12 residues. Per the germline V gene, CDR1 is DFQATT and CDR2 is SNEGSKA (reference sequence).

This clonotype was recorded many times. The chain carries TRBV29-1 and TRBJ2-1, with D possibly TRBD2 on 5 matching bases. The CDR3 covers 15 residues. V was trimmed by 3 bases and J by 0 bases, leaving 12 bases between them. Germline CDR1 is SQVTM and CDR2 is ANQGSEA. The CDR3 loop is CSVDSSGSSYNEQFF. Here the CDR3 DNA reads TGCAGCGTTGATTCCAGCGGAAGCTCCTACAATGAGCAGTTCTTC.

This clonotype has ten or more counts. The chain uses TRBV9 and TRBJ2-1; TRBD1 agrees at 7 bases. V lost 3 bases, J lost 2 bases, and 5 bases stayed unmatched. The germline CDR1 and CDR2 sequences are SGDLS and YYNGEE. The CDR3 spans 15 residues. The CDR3 sequence is CASSARTGPYNEQFF. In DNA form, the CDR3 reads TGTGCCAGCAGCGCCCGGACAGGACCCTACAATGAGCAGTTCTTC.

There are many counts of this clonotype. The rearrangement uses TRBV7-9 and TRBJ2-7; 10 bases match TRBD2. The CDR3 spans 14 residues. The ends lost 1 base at V and 6 bases at J; junction bases unmatched: 3. The germline gives CDR1 SEHNR, CDR2 FQNEAQ (reference sequence). CDR3 sequence (DNA): TGTGCCAGCAGCTTAGGCCTAGCGGGAGTCGAGCAGTACTTC. Translation: CASSLGLAGVEQYF. Variable domain in full (rest from reference TRBV7-9 and TRBJ2-7): DTGVSQNPRHKITKRGQNVTFRCDPISEHNRLYWYRQTLGQGPEFLTYFQNEAQLEKSRLLSDRFSAERPKGSFSTLEIQRTEQGDSAMYLCASSLGLAGVEQYFGPGTRLTVT.

This clonotype appeared many times. The chain couples TRBV5-1 to TRBJ2-5; D perhaps matches TRBD1 (6 bases). V was trimmed by 3 bases and J by 12 bases, leaving 15 bases between them. Germline CDR1 reads SGHRS; CDR2 reads YFSETQ. The CDR3 is 12 amino acids. In DNA form, the CDR3 reads TGCGCCAGCAGCTACGACAGGCCCCCCAAGTACTTC. Residues: CASSYDRPPKYF.

This chain joins TRBV19 and TRBJ2-2; the D gene could be TRBD1 or TRBD2 (5 bases each). The CDR3 is 16 amino acids. Trimming stripped 6 bases from V and 8 bases from J, with 22 bases between. CDR1 and CDR2 (germline): LNHDA, SQIVND (reference sequence). The CDR3 DNA sequence: TGTGCCAGTAGCGCCCCCCGGGGCGGCTCCGGGGGGGAGCTGTTTTTT. Translated, it gives CASSAPRGGSGGELFF.

This clonotype was picked up many times. V and J are TRBV20-1 and TRBJ2-7; TRBD2 might be the D (5 bases). Germline V gene sequence: CDR1 DFQATT, CDR2 SNEGSKA (reference sequence). The V end lost 0 bases, the J end lost 7 bases, and 13 bases lay between the germline ends. This CDR3 spans 13 amino acids. This CDR3 reads CSARDFGPGEQYF. Written as DNA, the CDR3 is TGCAGTGCTAGAGATTTCGGCCCGGGGGAGCAGTACTTC.

This clonotype was recorded at least ten times. This rearrangement joins TRBV18 to TRBJ2-7, with a possible D match to TRBD1 (5 bases). Trimming pared 2 bases from V and 4 bases from J, leaving 9 bases between. Germline V gives CDR1 KGHSH, CDR2 LQKENI. The CDR3 extends over 13 amino acids. CDR3: CASSPRGGYEQYF. In DNA, the CDR3 is TGTGCCAGCTCACCAAGGGGCGGATACGAGCAGTACTTC. Complete variable domain (other parts from reference TRBV18 and TRBJ2-7): NAGVMQNPRHLVRRRGQEARLRCSPMKGHSHVYWYRQLPEEGLKFMVYLQKENIIDESGMPKERFSAEFPKEGPSILRIQQVVRGDSAAYFCASSPRGGYEQYFGPGTRLTVT.

In this sample, this clonotype turned up many times. The chain carries TRBV20-1 and TRBJ2-7; 7 bases are shared with TRBD2. The CDR3 is 14 amino acids. Losses at the gene ends were 5 bases for V and 3 bases for J; bases not matched to a gene: 10. Per germline, CDR1 DFQATT and CDR2 SNEGSKA (reference sequence). In nucleotides, the CDR3 is TGCAGTGCTCACATAGCGGGCGCCTACTACGAGCAGTACTTC. It yields the protein CSAHIAGAYYEQYF.

This clonotype was seen ten or more times. The V call is TRBV29-1, the J call TRBJ1-4; D is undetermined. From germline, CDR1 is SQVTM and CDR2 ANQGSEA. Trimming cost V 4 bases and J 8 bases, with 8 bases left between them. There are 11 residues in the CDR3. CDR3 nucleotides: TGCAGCGTTGTAAGTGGAGAAAAACTGTTTTTT. Its translation: CSVVSGEKLFF.

This clonotype was counted at least ten times. V usage is TRBV20-1 and J usage is TRBJ2-3, with D unresolved. V lost 2 bases, J lost 2 bases, and 11 bases lay in between. Germline values: CDR1 DFQATT, CDR2 SNEGSKA (reference sequence). The CDR3 loop spans 14 amino acids. Written as DNA, the CDR3 is TGCAGTGCTAGATCGGCAGGAATCACAGATACGCAGTATTTT. As protein: CSARSAGITDTQYF.